Listed below are T cell receptor beta chains from one sample, sequenced in a study of shared clonotypes between healthy human individuals. Repertoires were generated with immunoSEQ multiplex PCR, while TCRdb's copy carries only in-frame clones and drops some. The sample has 2 million or so clones, approximately 94% seen once. The sample taken for sequencing was naive CD8+ T cells sorted from blood. The receptors were sampled from a man in his late teens or twenties in good health. CDR3s include the opening cysteine and the closing phenylalanine or tryptophan. Each record gives: clone size, D gene, V gene, J gene, CDR3 protein, CDR3 DNA. The D gene is left open where the match is weak. Rows give clone size only sometimes, using once, few, many, or a class for an expanded clone.

>NA|NA|TRBV27|TRBJ2-7
CASSIQRTYEQYF
TGTGCCAGCAGTATTCAAAGGACCTACGAGCAGTACTTC
>NA|NA|TRBV28|TRBJ2-1
CASRPHPGLNEQFF
TGTGCCAGCCGCCCCCACCCCGGGCTCAATGAGCAGTTCTTC
>NA|NA|TRBV6-5|TRBJ1-2
CASSYYEGYGYTF
TGTGCCAGCAGTTACTATGAGGGCTATGGCTACACCTTC
>once|TRBD1|TRBV28|TRBJ2-2
CASTWDSYTGELFF
TGTGCCAGCACTTGGGACAGCTACACCGGGGAGCTGTTTTTT
>NA|NA|TRBV15|TRBJ2-7
CATSRSPHYPEQYF
TGTGCCACCAGCAGATCCCCCCATTACCCCGAGCAGTACTTC
>once|NA|TRBV7-9|TRBJ2-3
CASSPPLNQPTDTQYF
TGTGCCAGCAGCCCCCCCCTGAACCAGCCCACAGATACGCAGTATTTT
>NA|NA|TRBV9|TRBJ1-3
CASSVAGMGNTIYF
TGTGCCAGCAGCGTAGCGGGTATGGGAAACACCATATATTTT
>NA|NA|TRBV4-2|TRBJ1-1
CASSPLNTEAFF
TGTGCCAGCAGCCCGCTGAACACTGAAGCTTTCTTT
>NA|TRBD2|TRBV4-3|TRBJ2-7
CASSQVGSGNYEQYF
TGCGCCAGCAGCCAAGTAGGTAGCGGGAACTACGAGCAGTACTTC
>NA|NA|TRBV10-1|TRBJ2-3
CASSRAFTDTQYF
TGCGCCAGCAGCCGGGCTTTCACAGATACGCAGTATTTT
>once|NA|TRBV2|TRBJ2-7
CASGGVRDTSYEQYF
TGTGCCAGCGGGGGGGTCCGGGACACCTCCTACGAGCAGTACTTC
>NA|NA|TRBV4-1|TRBJ1-1
CASSQEKHTEAFF
TGCGCCAGCAGCCAAGAGAAGCACACTGAAGCTTTCTTT
>NA|NA|TRBV28|TRBJ2-3
CASSGGASTDTQYF
TGTGCCAGCAGCGGGGGAGCTAGCACAGATACGCAGTATTTT
>NA|NA|TRBV9|TRBJ2-2
CASSDNYRATGELFF
TGTGCCAGCAGCGACAATTACAGGGCAACCGGGGAGCTGTTTTTT
>NA|NA|TRBV4-1|TRBJ2-5
CASSQEGGGHETQYF
TGCGCCAGCAGCCAAGAAGGTGGGGGACACGAGACCCAGTACTTC
>NA|TRBD1|TRBV10-3|TRBJ2-5
CAISEGTASGETQYF
TGTGCCATCAGTGAAGGGACAGCAAGCGGCGAGACCCAGTACTTC
>NA|NA|TRBV13|TRBJ1-6
CASSLVPDEDSPLHF
TGTGCCAGCAGCTTAGTGCCTGACGAGGATTCACCCCTCCACTTT
>NA|TRBD2|TRBV27|TRBJ2-1
CASSPSGGLLTEQFF
TGTGCCAGCAGTCCATCGGGGGGGCTTCTGACCGAGCAGTTCTTC
>NA|NA|TRBV5-1|TRBJ2-3
CASSLVSGVSTDTQYF
TGCGCCAGCAGCTTGGTTAGCGGAGTTAGCACAGATACGCAGTATTTT